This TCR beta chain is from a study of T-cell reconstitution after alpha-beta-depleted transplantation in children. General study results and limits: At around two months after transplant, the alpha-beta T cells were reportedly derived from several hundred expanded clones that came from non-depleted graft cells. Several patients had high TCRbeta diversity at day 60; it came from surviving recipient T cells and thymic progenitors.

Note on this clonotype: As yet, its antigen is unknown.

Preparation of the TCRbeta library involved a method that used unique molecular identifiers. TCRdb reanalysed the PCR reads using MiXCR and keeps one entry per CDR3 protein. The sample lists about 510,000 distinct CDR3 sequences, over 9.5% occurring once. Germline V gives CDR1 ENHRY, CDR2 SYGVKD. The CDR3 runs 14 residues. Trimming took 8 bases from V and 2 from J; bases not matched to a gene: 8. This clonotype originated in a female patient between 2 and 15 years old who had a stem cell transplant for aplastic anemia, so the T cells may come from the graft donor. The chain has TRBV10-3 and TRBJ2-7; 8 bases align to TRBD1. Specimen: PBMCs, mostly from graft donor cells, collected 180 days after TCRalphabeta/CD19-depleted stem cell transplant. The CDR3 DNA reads TGTGCCATCGGCCCCGGACAGGGCCCCTACGAGCAGTACTTC. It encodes CAIGPGQGPYEQYF.